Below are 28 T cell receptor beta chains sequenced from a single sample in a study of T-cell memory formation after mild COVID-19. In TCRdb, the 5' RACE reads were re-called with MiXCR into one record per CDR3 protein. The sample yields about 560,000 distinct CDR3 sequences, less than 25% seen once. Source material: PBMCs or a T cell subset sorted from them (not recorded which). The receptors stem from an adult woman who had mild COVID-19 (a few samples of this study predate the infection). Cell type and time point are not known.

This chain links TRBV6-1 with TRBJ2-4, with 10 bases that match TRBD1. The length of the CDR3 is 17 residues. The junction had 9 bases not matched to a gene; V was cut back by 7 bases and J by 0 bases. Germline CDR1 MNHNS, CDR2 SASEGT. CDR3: CASTDRGLVLAKNIQYF. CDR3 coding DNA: TGTGCCAGCACAGACAGGGGGCTGGTATTAGCCAAAAACATTCAGTACTTC.

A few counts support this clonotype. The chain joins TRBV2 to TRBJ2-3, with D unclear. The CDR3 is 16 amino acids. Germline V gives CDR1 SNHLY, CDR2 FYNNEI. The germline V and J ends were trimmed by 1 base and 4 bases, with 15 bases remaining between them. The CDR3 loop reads CASSEERSREADTQYF. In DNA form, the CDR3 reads TGTGCCAGCAGTGAAGAGAGGTCTCGTGAAGCAGATACGCAGTATTTT.

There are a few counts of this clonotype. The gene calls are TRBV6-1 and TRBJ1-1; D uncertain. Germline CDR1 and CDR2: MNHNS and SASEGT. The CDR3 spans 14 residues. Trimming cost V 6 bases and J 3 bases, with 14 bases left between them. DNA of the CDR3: TGTGCCAGCAGGCTGCGTCCGGCGGACACTGAAGCTTTCTTT. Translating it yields CASRLRPADTEAFF.

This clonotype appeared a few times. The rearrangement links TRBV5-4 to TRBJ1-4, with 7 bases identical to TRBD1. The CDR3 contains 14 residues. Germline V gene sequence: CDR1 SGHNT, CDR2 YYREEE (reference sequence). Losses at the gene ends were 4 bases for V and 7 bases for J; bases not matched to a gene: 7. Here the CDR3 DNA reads TGTGCCAGCAGCATCAGGGGGTACGGTGAAAAACTGTTTTTT. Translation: CASSIRGYGEKLFF.

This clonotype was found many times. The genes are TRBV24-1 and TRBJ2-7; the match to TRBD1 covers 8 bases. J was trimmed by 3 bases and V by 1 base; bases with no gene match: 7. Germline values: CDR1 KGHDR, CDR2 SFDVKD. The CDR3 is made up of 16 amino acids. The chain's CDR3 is CATSDFGRTGFYEQYF. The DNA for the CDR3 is TGTGCCACCAGTGATTTTGGAAGGACAGGGTTCTACGAGCAGTACTTC.

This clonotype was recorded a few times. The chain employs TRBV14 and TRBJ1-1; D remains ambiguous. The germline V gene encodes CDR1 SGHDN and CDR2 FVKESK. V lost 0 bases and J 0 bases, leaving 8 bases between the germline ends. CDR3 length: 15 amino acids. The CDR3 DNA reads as TGTGCCAGCAGCCAAGAAAGGATCATGAACACTGAAGCTTTCTTT. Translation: CASSQERIMNTEAFF.

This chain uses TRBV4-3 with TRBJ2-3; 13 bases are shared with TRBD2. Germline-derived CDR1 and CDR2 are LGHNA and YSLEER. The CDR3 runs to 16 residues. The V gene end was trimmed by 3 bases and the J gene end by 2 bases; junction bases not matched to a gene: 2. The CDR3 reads CASSQGTSGVTDTQYF. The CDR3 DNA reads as TGCGCCAGCAGCCAGGGGACTAGCGGGGTCACAGATACGCAGTATTTT.

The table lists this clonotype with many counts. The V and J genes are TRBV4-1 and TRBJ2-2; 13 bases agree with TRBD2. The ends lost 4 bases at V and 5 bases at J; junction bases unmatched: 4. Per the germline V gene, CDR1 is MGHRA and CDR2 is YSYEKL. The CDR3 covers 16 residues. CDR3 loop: CASSPGLAGVTGELFF. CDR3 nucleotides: TGCGCCAGCAGCCCCGGACTAGCGGGGGTTACCGGGGAGCTGTTTTTT.

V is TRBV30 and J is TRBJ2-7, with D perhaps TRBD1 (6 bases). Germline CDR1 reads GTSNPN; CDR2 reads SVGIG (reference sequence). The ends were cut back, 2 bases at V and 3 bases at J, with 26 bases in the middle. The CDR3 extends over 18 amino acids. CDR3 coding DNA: TGTGCCTGGAGTCCGGGTCTCAGGGGCTCCCTTTCGGTCTACGAGCAGTACTTC. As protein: CAWSPGLRGSLSVYEQYF.

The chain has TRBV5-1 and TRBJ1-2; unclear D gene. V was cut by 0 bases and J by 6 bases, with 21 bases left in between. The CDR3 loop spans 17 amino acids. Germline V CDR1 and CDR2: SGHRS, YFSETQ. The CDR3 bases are TGCGCCAGCAGCTTGGGAACCGTATTCATAAAATCAGATGGCTACACCTTC. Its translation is CASSLGTVFIKSDGYTF.

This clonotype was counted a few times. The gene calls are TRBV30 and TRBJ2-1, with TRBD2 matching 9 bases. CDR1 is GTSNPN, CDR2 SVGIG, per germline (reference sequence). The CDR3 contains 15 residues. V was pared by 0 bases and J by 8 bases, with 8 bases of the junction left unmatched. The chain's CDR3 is CAWSVLAGPFDEQFF. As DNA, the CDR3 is TGTGCCTGGAGTGTTCTAGCGGGACCTTTTGATGAGCAGTTCTTC. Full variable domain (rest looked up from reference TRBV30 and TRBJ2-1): SQTIHQWPATLVQPVGSPLSLECTVEGTSNPNLYWYRQAAGRGLQLLFYSVGIGQISSEVPQNLSASRPQDRQFILSSKKLLLSDSGFYLCAWSVLAGPFDEQFFGPGTRLTVL.

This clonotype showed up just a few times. The chain's CDR3 is CASSFDQGIVQYF. The CDR3 region has the DNA TGTGCCAGCAGCTTTGACCAGGGAATCGTGCAGTACTTC. The rearrangement joins TRBV7-9 to TRBJ2-7, with TRBD1 as a possible D gene (5 bases). Germline V CDR1 and CDR2: SEHNR, FQNEAQ (reference sequence). CDR3 size: 13 residues. Deletions cut 3 bases from V and 9 bases from J, with 15 bases between.

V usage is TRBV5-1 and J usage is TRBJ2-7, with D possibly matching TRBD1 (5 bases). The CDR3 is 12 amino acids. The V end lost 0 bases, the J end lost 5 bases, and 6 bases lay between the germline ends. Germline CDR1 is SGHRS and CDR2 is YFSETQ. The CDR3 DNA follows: TGCGCCAGCAGCTTGGGACAGCACGAGCAGTACTTC. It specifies CASSLGQHEQYF. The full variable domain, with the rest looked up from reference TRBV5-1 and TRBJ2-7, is KAGVTQTPRYLIKTRGQQVTLSCSPISGHRSVSWYQQTPGQGLQFLFEYFSETQRNKGNFPGRFSGRQFSNSRSEMNVSTLELGDSALYLCASSLGQHEQYFGPGTRLTVT.

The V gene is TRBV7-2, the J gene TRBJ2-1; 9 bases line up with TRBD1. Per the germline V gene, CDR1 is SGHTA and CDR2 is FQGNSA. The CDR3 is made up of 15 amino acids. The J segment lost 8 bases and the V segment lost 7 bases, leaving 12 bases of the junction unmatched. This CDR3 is CASTKGTGYRDEQFF. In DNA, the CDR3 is TGTGCCAGCACCAAGGGGACAGGGTATAGAGATGAGCAGTTCTTC.

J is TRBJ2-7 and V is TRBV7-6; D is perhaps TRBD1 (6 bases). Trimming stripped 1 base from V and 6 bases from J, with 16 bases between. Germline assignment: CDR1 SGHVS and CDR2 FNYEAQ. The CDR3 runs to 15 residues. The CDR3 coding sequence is TGTGCCAGCAGCTTAGAGGGGACACGTCCCGGCGAGCAGTACTTC. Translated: CASSLEGTRPGEQYF.

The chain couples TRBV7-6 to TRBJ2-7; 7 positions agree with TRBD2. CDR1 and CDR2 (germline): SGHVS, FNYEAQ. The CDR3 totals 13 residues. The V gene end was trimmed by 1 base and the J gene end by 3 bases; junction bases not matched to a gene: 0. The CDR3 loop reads CASSLGDYYEQYF. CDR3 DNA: TGTGCCAGCAGCTTAGGGGACTACTACGAGCAGTACTTC.

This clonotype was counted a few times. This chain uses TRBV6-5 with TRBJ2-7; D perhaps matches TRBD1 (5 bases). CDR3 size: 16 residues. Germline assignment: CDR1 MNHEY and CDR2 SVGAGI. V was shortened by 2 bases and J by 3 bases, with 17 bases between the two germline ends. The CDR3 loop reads CASSYAGPLGSYEQYF. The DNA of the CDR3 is TGTGCCAGCAGTTACGCAGGGCCCTTGGGCAGCTACGAGCAGTACTTC.

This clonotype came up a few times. The CDR3 region is CASRKMTGRGGELFF. For the CDR3, the DNA is TGTGCCAGCAGAAAAATGACAGGGAGAGGCGGGGAGCTGTTTTTT. This chain connects TRBV12-3 or TRBV12-4 to TRBJ2-2; 7 nucleotides agree with TRBD1. CDR3 length: 15 amino acids. V lost 6 bases and J lost 7; bases outside the gene matches: 11.

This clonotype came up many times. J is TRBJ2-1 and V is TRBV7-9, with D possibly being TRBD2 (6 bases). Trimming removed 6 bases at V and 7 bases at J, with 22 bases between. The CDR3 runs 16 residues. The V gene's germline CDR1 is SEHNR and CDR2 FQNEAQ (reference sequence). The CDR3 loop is CASRLPSKEGRNEQFF. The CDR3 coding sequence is TGTGCCAGCAGACTTCCATCCAAGGAGGGAAGGAATGAGCAGTTCTTC.

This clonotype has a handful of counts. The CDR3 DNA follows: TGTGCCAGCAGAACTGGACAGACCTACGAGCAGTACTTC. Amino acid sequence: CASRTGQTYEQYF. The chain combines TRBV2 with TRBJ2-7, with D perhaps matching TRBD1 (6 bases). Germline V CDR1 and CDR2: SNHLY, FYNNEI. CDR3 size: 13 residues. With 6 bases removed from V and 2 bases from J, the gap between germline ends came to 11 bases.

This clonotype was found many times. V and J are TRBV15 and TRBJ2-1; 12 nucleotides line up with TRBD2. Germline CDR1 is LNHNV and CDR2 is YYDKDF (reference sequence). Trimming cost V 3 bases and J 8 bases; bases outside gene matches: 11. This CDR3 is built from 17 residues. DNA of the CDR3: TGTGCCACCAGCAGCCCGGCAGGGCTAGCGGGGGGGGATGAGCAGTTCTTC. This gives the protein CATSSPAGLAGGDEQFF.

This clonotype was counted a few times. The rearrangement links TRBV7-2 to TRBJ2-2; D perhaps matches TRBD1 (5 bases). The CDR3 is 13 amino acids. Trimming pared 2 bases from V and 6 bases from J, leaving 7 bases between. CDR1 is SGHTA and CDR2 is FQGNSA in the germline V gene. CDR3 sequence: CASSLLGPGELFF. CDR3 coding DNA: TGTGCCAGCAGCTTATTGGGGCCCGGGGAGCTGTTTTTT.

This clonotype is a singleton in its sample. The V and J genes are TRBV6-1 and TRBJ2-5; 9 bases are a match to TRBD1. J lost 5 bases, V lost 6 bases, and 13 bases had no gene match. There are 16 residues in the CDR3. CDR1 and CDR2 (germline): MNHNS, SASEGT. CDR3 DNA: TGTGCCAGCAGGGAGGGGACAGGGTGGCGGCAGGAGACCCAGTACTTC. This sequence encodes CASREGTGWRQETQYF.

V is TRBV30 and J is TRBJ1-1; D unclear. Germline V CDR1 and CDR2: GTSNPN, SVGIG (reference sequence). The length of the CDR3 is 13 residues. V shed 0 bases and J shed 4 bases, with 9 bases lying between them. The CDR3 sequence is CAWSVPYSTEAFF. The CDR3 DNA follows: TGTGCCTGGAGTGTACCTTATTCCACTGAAGCTTTCTTT.

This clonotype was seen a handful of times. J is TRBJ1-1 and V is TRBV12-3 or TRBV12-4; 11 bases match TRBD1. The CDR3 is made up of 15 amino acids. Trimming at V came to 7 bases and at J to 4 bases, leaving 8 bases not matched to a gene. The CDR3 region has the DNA TGTGCCAGCACGGGACAGGGGGTTTCTGGCACTGAAGCTTTCTTT. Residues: CASTGQGVSGTEAFF.

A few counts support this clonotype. The CDR3 sequence is CASSSGLAGEQFF. CDR3 in DNA: TGTGCCAGCAGTTCCGGACTAGCGGGAGAGCAGTTCTTC. The rearrangement joins TRBV12-3 or TRBV12-4 to TRBJ2-1; 12 positions agree with TRBD2. Losses at the gene ends were 4 bases for V and 10 bases for J; bases not matched to a gene: 2. The CDR3 is 13 amino acids.

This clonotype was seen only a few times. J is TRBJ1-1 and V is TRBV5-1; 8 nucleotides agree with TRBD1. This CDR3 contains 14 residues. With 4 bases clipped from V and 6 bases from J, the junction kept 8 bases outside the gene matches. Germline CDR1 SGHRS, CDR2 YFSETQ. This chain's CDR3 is CASSPRTGLAEAFF. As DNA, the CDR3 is TGCGCCAGCAGCCCAAGGACAGGGTTGGCTGAAGCTTTCTTT. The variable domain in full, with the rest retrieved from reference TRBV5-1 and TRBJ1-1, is KAGVTQTPRYLIKTRGQQVTLSCSPISGHRSVSWYQQTPGQGLQFLFEYFSETQRNKGNFPGRFSGRQFSNSRSEMNVSTLELGDSALYLCASSPRTGLAEAFFGQGTRLTVV.

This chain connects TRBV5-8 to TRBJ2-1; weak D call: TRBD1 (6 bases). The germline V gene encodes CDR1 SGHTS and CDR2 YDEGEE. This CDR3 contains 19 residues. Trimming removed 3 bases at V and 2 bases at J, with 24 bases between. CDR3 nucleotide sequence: TGTGCCAGCAGCTCTAGCCTCGAGGCAGGGGCCGTCCCCTACAATGAGCAGTTCTTC. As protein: CASSSSLEAGAVPYNEQFF.